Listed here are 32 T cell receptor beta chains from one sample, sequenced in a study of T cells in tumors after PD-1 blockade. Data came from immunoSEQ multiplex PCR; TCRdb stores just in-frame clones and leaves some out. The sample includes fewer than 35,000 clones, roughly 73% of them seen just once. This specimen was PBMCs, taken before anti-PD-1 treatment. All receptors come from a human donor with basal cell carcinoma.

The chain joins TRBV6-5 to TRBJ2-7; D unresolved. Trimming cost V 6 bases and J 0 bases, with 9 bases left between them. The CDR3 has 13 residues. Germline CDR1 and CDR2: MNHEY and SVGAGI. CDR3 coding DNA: TGTGCCAGCAGCAGCCCAAACTCCTACGAGCAGTACTTC. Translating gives CASSSPNSYEQYF.

CDR3 sequence (DNA): TGTGCCTGGGGACAGGGGGCCATTGGCTACACCTTC. Residues: CAWGQGAIGYTF. This chain links TRBV28 with TRBJ1-2, with 12 bases identical to TRBD1. V gave up 11 bases and J gave up 7 bases; unmatched junction bases: 5. This CDR3 is 12 amino acids long. Germline V gene data show CDR1 as MDHEN and CDR2 as SYDVKM.

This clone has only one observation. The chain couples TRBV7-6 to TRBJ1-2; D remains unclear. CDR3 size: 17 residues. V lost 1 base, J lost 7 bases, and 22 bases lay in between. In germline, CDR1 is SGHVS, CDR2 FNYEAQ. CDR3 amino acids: CASSLDGVVTGPGGYTF. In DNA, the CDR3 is TGTGCCAGCAGCTTAGACGGGGTAGTGACGGGCCCCGGTGGCTACACCTTC.

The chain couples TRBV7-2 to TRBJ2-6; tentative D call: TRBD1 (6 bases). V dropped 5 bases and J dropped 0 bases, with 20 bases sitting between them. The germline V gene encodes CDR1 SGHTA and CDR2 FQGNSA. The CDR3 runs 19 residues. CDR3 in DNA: TGTGCCAGCAGCCCCGTGGCCCAGGGGCGTATCTCTGGGGCCAACGTCCTGACTTTC. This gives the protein CASSPVAQGRISGANVLTF.

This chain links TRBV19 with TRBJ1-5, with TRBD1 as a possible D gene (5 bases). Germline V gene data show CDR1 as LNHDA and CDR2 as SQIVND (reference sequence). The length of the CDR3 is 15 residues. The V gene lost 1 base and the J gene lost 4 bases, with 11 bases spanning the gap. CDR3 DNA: TGTGCCAGTAGTATAGGGGGCGTGGGGAATCAGCCCCAGCATTTT. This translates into CASSIGGVGNQPQHF.

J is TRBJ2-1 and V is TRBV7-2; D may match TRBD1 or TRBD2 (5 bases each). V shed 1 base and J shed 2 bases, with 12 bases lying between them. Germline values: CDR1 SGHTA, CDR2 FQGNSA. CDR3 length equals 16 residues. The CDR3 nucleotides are TGTGCCAGCAGCTTAGTAGGGACCGCAGCCTACAATGAGCAGTTCTTC. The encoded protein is CASSLVGTAAYNEQFF.

CDR3 nucleotides: TGTGCCAGCAGTTTAAGAGGCACTGAAGCTTTCTTT. It yields the protein CASSLRGTEAFF. V gene TRBV28 combines with J gene TRBJ1-1, with unresolved D. Germline CDR1 MDHEN, CDR2 SYDVKM. This CDR3 region has 12 residues. V lost 2 bases and J 4 bases, leaving 5 bases between the germline ends.

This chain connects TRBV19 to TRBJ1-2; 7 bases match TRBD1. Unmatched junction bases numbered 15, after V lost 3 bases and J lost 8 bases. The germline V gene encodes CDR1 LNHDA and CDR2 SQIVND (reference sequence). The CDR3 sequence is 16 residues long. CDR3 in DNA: TGTGCCAGTAGTATGGGAACGGACAGGCCCGGAGGAGGCTACACCTTC. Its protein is CASSMGTDRPGGGYTF. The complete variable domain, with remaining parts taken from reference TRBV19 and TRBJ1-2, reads DGGITQSPKYLFRKEGQNVTLSCEQNLNHDAMYWYRQDPGQGLRLIYYSQIVNDFQKGDIAEGYSVSREKKESFPLTVTSAQKNPTAFYLCASSMGTDRPGGGYTFGSGTRLTVV.

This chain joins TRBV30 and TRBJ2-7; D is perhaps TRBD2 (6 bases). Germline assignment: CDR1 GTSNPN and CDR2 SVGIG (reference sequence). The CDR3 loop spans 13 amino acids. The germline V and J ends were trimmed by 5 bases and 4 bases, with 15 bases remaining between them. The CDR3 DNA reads TGTGCCTGGGGCAAGGGACTTAGATACGAGCAGTACTTC. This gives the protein CAWGKGLRYEQYF.

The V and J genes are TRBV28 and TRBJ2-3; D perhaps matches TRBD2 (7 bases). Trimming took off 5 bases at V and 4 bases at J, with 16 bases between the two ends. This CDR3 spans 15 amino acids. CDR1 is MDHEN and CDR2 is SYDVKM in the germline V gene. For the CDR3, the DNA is TGTGCCAGCAGTAAGGGAGGGGGGGTCTCAGATACGCAGTATTTT. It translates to CASSKGGGVSDTQYF.

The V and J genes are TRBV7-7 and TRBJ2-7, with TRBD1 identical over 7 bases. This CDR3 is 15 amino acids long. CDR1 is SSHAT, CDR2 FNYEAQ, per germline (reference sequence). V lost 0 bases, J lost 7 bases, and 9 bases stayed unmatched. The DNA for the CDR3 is TGTGCCAGCAGCTTAGCTATACAGGGGTCCTGGGAGCAGTACTTC. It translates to CASSLAIQGSWEQYF.

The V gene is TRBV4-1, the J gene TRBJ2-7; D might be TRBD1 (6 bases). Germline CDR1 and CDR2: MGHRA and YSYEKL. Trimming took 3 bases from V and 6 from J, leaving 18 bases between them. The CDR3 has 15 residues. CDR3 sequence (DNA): TGCGCCAGCAGCCAGGACAGCCACCGAGCTCGCGAGCAGTACTTC. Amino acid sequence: CASSQDSHRAREQYF.

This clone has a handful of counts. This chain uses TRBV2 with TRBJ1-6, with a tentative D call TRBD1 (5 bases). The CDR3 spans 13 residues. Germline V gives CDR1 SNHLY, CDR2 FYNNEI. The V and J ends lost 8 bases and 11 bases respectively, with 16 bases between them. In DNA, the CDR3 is TGTGCCAGCCGGGGACCCTTCAAGCCACCCCTCCACTTT. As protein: CASRGPFKPPLHF.

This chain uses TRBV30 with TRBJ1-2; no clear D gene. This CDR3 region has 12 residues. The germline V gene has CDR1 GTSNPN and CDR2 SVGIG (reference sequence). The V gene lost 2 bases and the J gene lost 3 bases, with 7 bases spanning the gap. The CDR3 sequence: CAWSISDYGYTF. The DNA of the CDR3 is TGTGCCTGGAGTATAAGCGACTATGGCTACACCTTC.

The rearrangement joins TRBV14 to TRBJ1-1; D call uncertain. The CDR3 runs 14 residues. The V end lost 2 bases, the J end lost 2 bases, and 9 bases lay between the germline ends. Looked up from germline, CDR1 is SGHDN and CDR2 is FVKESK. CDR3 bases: TGTGCCAGCAGCCAATGGCCTGGAAACACTGAAGCTTTCTTT. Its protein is CASSQWPGNTEAFF.

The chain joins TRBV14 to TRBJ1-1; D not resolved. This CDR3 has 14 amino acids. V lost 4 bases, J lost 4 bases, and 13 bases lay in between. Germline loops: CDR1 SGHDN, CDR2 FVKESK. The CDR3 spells CASSRPEWVTEAFF. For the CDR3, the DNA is TGTGCCAGCAGCCGGCCGGAGTGGGTCACTGAAGCTTTCTTT. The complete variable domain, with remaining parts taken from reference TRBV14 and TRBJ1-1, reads EAGVTQFPSHSVIEKGQTVTLRCDPISGHDNLYWYRRVMGKEIKFLLHFVKESKQDESGMPNNRFLAERTGGTYSTLKVQPAELEDSGVYFCASSRPEWVTEAFFGQGTRLTVV.

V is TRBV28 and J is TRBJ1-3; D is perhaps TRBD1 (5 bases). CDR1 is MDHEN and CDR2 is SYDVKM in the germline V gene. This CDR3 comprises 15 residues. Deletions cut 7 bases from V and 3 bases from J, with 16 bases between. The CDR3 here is CASTPQGRDGNTIYF. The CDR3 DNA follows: TGTGCCAGCACCCCCCAGGGCCGGGATGGAAACACCATATATTTT.

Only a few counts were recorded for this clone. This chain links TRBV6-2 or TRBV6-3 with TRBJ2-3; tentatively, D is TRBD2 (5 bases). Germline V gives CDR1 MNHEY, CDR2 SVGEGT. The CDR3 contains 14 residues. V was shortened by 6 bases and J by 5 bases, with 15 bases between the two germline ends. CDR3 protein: CASSPRLAGDTQYF. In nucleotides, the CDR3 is TGTGCCAGCAGCCCGCGACTCGCGGGAGATACGCAGTATTTT.

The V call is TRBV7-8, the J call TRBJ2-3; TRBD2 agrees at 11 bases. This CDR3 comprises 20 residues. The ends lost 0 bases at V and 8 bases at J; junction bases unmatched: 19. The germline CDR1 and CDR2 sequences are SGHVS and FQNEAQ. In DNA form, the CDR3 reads TGTGCCAGCAGCTTAGCAGGGGGGAGTAGCGGGAGGGCCCTCCGGATTACGCAGTATTTT. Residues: CASSLAGGSSGRALRITQYF.

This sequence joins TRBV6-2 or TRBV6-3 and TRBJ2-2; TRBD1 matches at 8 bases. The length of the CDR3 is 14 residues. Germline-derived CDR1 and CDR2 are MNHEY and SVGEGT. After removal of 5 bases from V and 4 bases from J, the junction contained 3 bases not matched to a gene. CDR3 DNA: TGTGCCAGCAGTGTCGGACAGGGCACCGGGGAGCTGTTTTTT. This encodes CASSVGQGTGELFF.

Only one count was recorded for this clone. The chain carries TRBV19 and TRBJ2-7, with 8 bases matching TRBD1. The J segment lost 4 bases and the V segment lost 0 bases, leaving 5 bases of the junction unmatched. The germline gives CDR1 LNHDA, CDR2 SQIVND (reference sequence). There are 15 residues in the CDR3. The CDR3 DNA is TGTGCCAGTAGTATAGATCGGCAGGGGGCGTACGAGCAGTACTTC. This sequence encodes CASSIDRQGAYEQYF.

As DNA, the CDR3 is TGTGCCAGCAGCTTAGAGCCGGGTAGCGGGGGACGGAAGCAGTATTTT. Translation gives CASSLEPGSGGRKQYF. The V call is TRBV7-2, the J call TRBJ2-3; TRBD2 agrees at 9 bases. Germline V gene sequence: CDR1 SGHTA, CDR2 FQGNSA. The CDR3 runs to 16 residues. The V and J ends lost 1 base and 11 bases, in that order; junction bases with no gene match: 13.

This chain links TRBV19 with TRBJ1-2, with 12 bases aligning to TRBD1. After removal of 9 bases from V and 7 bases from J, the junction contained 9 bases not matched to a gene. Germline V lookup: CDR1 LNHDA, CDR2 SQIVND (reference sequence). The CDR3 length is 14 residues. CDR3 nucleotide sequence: TGTGCCAGCCTTTTGGGACAGGGGGCAGGTGGCTACACCTTC. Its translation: CASLLGQGAGGYTF.

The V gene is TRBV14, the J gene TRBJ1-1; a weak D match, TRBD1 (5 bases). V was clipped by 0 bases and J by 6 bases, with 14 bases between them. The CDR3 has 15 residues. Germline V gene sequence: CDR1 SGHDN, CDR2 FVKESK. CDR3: CASSQDRARGAEAFF. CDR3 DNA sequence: TGTGCCAGCAGCCAAGATAGGGCTCGGGGGGCTGAAGCTTTCTTT.

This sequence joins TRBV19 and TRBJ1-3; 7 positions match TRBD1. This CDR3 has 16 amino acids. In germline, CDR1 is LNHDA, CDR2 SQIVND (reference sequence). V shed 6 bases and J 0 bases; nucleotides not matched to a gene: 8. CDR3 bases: TGTGCCAGTAGCAACACCCGACAGGGCTCTGGAAACACCATATATTTT. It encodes CASSNTRQGSGNTIYF.

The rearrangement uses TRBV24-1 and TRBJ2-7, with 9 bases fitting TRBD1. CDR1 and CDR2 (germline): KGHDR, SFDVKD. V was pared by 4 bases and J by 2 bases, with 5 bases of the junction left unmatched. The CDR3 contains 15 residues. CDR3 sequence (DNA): TGTGCCACCAGTGACGCGACAGGGGGGACCTACGAGCAGTACTTC. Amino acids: CATSDATGGTYEQYF.

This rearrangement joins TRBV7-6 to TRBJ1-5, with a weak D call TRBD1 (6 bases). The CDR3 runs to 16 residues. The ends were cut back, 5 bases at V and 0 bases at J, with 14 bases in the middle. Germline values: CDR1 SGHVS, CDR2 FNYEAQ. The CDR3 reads CASSALGGDSNQPQHF. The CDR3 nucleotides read TGTGCCAGCAGCGCCTTAGGGGGGGATAGCAATCAGCCCCAGCATTTT.

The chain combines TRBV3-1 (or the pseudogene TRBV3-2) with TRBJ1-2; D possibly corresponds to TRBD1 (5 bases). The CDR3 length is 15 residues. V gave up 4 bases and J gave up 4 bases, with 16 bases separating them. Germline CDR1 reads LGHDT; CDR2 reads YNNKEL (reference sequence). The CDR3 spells CASSRLGQGFYGYTF. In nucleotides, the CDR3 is TGTGCCAGCAGCCGCCTAGGGCAGGGCTTCTATGGCTACACCTTC.

The CDR3: CATRGWSTDTQYF. The CDR3 nucleotides are TGTGCCACCAGAGGCTGGAGCACAGATACGCAGTATTTT. The V gene is TRBV24-1, the J gene TRBJ2-3, with D hard to call. Looked up from germline, CDR1 is KGHDR and CDR2 is SFDVKD. The CDR3 sequence is 13 residues long. V was cut by 7 bases and J by 0 bases, with 7 bases left in between.

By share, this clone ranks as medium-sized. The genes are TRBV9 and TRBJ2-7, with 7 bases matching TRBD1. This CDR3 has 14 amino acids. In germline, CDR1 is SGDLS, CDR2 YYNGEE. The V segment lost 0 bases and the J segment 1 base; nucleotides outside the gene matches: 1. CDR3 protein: CASSVGGQSYEQYF. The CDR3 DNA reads TGTGCCAGCAGCGTAGGGGGACAGTCCTACGAGCAGTACTTC.

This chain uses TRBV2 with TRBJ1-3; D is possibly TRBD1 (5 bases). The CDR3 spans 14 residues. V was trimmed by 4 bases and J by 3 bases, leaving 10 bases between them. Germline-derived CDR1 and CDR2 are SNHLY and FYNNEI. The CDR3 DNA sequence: TGTGCCAGCAGTGCGGTCGGGGGTGGAAACACCATATATTTT. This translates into CASSAVGGGNTIYF.

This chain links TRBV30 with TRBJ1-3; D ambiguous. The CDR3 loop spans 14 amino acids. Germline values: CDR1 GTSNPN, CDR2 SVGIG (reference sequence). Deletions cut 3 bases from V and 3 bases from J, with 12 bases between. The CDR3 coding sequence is TGTGCCTGGAGACCGGAGGCTTTTGGAAACACCATATATTTT. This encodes CAWRPEAFGNTIYF.